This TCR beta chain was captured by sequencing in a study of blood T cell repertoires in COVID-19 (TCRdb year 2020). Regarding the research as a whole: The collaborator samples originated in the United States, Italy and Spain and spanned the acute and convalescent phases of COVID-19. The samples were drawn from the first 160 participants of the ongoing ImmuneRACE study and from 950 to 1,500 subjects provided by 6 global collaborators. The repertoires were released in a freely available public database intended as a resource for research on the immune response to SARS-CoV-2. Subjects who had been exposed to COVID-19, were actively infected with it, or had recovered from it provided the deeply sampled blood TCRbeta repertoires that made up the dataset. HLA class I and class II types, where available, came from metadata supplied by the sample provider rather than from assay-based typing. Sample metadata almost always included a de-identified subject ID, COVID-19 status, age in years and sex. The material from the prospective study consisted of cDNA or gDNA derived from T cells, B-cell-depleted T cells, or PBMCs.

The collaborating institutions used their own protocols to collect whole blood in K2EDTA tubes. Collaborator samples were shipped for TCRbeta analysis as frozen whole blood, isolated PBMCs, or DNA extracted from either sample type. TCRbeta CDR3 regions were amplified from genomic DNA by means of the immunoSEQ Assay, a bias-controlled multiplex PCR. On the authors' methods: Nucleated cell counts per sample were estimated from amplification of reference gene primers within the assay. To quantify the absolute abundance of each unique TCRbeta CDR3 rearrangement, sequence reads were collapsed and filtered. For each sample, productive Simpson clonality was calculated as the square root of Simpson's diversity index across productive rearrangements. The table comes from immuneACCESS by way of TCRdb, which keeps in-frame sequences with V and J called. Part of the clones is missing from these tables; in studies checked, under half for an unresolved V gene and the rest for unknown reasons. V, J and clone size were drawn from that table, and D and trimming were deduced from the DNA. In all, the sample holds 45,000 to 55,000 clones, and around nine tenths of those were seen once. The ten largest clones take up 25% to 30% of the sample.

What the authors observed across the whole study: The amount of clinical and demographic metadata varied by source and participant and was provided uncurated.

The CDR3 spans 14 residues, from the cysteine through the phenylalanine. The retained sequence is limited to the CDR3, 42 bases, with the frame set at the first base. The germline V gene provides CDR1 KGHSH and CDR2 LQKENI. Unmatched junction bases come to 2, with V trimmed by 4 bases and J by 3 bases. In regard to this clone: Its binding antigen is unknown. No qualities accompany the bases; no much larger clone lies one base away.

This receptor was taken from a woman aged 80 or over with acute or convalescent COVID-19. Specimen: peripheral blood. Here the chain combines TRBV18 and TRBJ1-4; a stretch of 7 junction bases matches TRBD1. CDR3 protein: CASSQGAANEKLFF. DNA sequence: TGTGCCAGCTCACAGGGGGCAGCTAATGAAAAACTGTTTTTT.